The 26 T cell receptor beta chains below all came from one sample that was sequenced in a study of cytomegalovirus exposure and HLA in healthy donors. PCR was performed using 60 Vbeta and 13 Jbeta primers. TCRdb's copy holds only in-frame clones and misses some; the assay was immunoSEQ multiplex PCR. This repertoire includes 200,000 or so clones. Sample: PBMCs. These TCRs come from a boy younger than 18 in good health and CMV-seronegative.

The V gene is TRBV2, the J gene TRBJ1-6; 8 bases line up with TRBD1. Germline-derived CDR1 and CDR2 are SNHLY and FYNNEI. CDR3 length: 15 residues. With V trimmed by 6 bases and J by 0 bases, 1 base remained unmatched. The CDR3 spells CASRGQDSYNSPLHF. Written as DNA, the CDR3 is TGTGCCAGCAGGGGACAGGACTCCTATAATTCACCCCTCCACTTT.

J is TRBJ1-2 and V is TRBV6-1; tentatively, D is TRBD1 (6 bases). This CDR3 is 15 amino acids long. V lost 6 bases and J lost 5, with 19 bases in between. From germline, CDR1 is MNHNS and CDR2 SASEGT. The DNA for the CDR3 is TGTGCCAGCAGACCCCAGGGGTCCCCGACTTATGGCTACACCTTC. Amino acid sequence: CASRPQGSPTYGYTF.

The chain carries TRBV5-4 and TRBJ2-2; D call uncertain. This CDR3 is 16 amino acids long. Trimming left V 0 bases short and J 0 bases short, with 9 bases between. In germline, CDR1 is SGHNT, CDR2 YYREEE (reference sequence). DNA for the CDR3: TGTGCCAGCAGCTTGGAACGAGGAGCGAACACCGGGGAGCTGTTTTTT. Protein sequence: CASSLERGANTGELFF.

This rearrangement joins TRBV6-5 to TRBJ1-1, with 8 bases matching TRBD1. Germline V gives CDR1 MNHEY, CDR2 SVGAGI. The J segment lost 1 base and the V segment lost 7 bases, leaving 8 bases of the junction unmatched. The CDR3 extends over 15 amino acids. The CDR3 nucleotides read TGTGCCAGCATGGGGATGACAGGGGCGAACACTGAAGCTTTCTTT. Protein product: CASMGMTGANTEAFF.

The chain uses TRBV7-9 and TRBJ1-5, with 7 bases that match TRBD1. The CDR3 totals 14 residues. Losses at the gene ends were 5 bases for V and 5 bases for J; bases not matched to a gene: 6. Germline V gene data show CDR1 as SEHNR and CDR2 as FQNEAQ (reference sequence). The CDR3 DNA reads as TGTGCCAGCAGCCGGACAGGACCCGATCAGCCCCAGCATTTT. Its translation is CASSRTGPDQPQHF.

The V gene is TRBV7-2, the J gene TRBJ1-2; D may be TRBD1 (5 bases). The V gene lost 4 bases and the J gene lost 6 bases, with 12 bases spanning the gap. Germline CDR1 reads SGHTA; CDR2 reads FQGNSA. This CDR3 is built from 13 residues. The CDR3 here is CASSSQGRDGYTF. The CDR3 region has the DNA TGTGCCAGCAGCTCGCAGGGTCGAGATGGCTACACCTTC.

This chain uses TRBV28 with TRBJ1-2; TRBD1 aligns across 8 bases. In germline, CDR1 is MDHEN, CDR2 SYDVKM. The CDR3 is 13 amino acids. Unmatched junction bases numbered 2, after V lost 0 bases and J lost 8 bases. CDR3 sequence: CASSLWTGVGYTF. The CDR3, as DNA: TGTGCCAGCAGTTTATGGACAGGGGTCGGCTACACCTTC.

The V call is TRBV7-9, the J call TRBJ2-2; 11 positions agree with TRBD2. CDR3 length: 16 amino acids. V shed 5 bases, J shed 0 bases, and the junction held 2 bases outside the gene matches. Germline-derived CDR1 and CDR2 are SEHNR and FQNEAQ (reference sequence). CDR3 in DNA: TGTGCCAGCAGCGAGGGACTAGCGGCGAACACCGGGGAGCTGTTTTTT. Its translation: CASSEGLAANTGELFF.

V gene TRBV11-2 combines with J gene TRBJ2-4, with a tentative D call TRBD1 (8 bases). The V end was cut by 7 bases, the J end by 7 bases, with 23 bases between. In germline, CDR1 is SGHAT, CDR2 FQNNGV. This CDR3 is built from 16 residues. The CDR3 reads CASTYGQGLLRNIQYF. The DNA of the CDR3 is TGTGCCAGCACCTACGGACAGGGACTATTGCGGAACATTCAGTACTTC.

This rearrangement joins TRBV19 to TRBJ1-6; the D gene is possibly TRBD1 (6 bases). The CDR3 has 13 residues. CDR1 and CDR2 from the germline V gene are LNHDA and SQIVND (reference sequence). V lost 8 bases and J lost 9, with 14 bases in between. CDR3 sequence reads: CASHTGRGSPLHF. CDR3 bases: TGTGCCAGTCACACAGGGAGAGGTTCACCCCTCCACTTT.

V and J are TRBV18 and TRBJ1-2; TRBD1 matches 8 bases. Losses at the gene ends were 3 bases for V and 4 bases for J; bases not matched to a gene: 10. CDR1 and CDR2 from the germline V gene are KGHSH and LQKENI. CDR3 length equals 16 residues. CDR3 nucleotide sequence: TGTGCCAGCTCACCCGACTTGGGACAGGCCATCTATGGCTACACCTTC. It is translated as CASSPDLGQAIYGYTF.

The chain combines TRBV9 with TRBJ2-1, with TRBD2 matching 8 bases. The CDR3 contains 16 residues. Germline loops: CDR1 SGDLS, CDR2 YYNGEE. V gave up 4 bases and J gave up 0 bases; unmatched junction bases: 6. This chain's CDR3 is CASSYQAGVSYNEQFF. In nucleotides, the CDR3 is TGTGCCAGCAGCTACCAAGCGGGGGTCTCCTACAATGAGCAGTTCTTC. Full variable domain (rest looked up from reference TRBV9 and TRBJ2-1): DSGVTQTPKHLITATGQRVTLRCSPRSGDLSVYWYQQSLDQGLQFLIQYYNGEERAKGNILERFSAQQFPDLHSELNLSSLELGDSALYFCASSYQAGVSYNEQFFGPGTRLTVL.

The V call is TRBV10-3, the J call TRBJ1-1, with D tentatively TRBD1 (5 bases). From germline, CDR1 is ENHRY and CDR2 SYGVKD. The CDR3 spans 15 residues. V was clipped by 3 bases and J by 1 base, with 12 bases between them. The CDR3 DNA sequence: TGTGCCATCAGTGACCTCAGGGTGGGGAACACTGAAGCTTTCTTT. Amino acid sequence: CAISDLRVGNTEAFF.

The rearrangement uses TRBV2 and TRBJ2-1; weak D call: TRBD1 (5 bases). The V end was cut by 5 bases, the J end by 9 bases, with 23 bases between. The CDR3 spans 16 residues. The germline V gene has CDR1 SNHLY and CDR2 FYNNEI. CDR3 sequence: CASSPSTVALGAEQFF. DNA for the CDR3: TGTGCCAGCAGTCCCTCGACAGTTGCCCTTGGTGCTGAGCAGTTCTTC.

V and J are TRBV6-5 and TRBJ1-2; D perhaps matches TRBD1 (6 bases). The length of the CDR3 is 13 residues. With 3 bases removed from V and 11 bases from J, the gap between germline ends came to 16 bases. CDR1 and CDR2 from the germline V gene are MNHEY and SVGAGI. The CDR3 sequence: CASSYAGGGGYTF. The CDR3 coding sequence is TGTGCCAGCAGTTATGCGGGGGGCGGTGGGTACACCTTC.

The chain joins TRBV5-4 to TRBJ1-2; perhaps TRBD1 as D (6 bases). CDR3 length equals 12 residues. The V gene lost 3 bases and the J gene lost 8 bases, with 11 bases spanning the gap. Per the germline V gene, CDR1 is SGHNT and CDR2 is YYREEE (reference sequence). The CDR3 DNA reads TGTGCCAGCAGCTGGACAGAGGGGGGCTACACCTTC. This translates into CASSWTEGGYTF.

The V call is TRBV5-1, the J call TRBJ1-1, with D uncertain. Between the trimmed V and J ends, which lost 5 bases and 4 bases, there was a span of 9 bases. The CDR3 is 12 residues long. Per germline, CDR1 SGHRS and CDR2 YFSETQ. The CDR3: CASSWEGTEAFF. The CDR3 coding sequence is TGCGCCAGCAGTTGGGAGGGCACTGAAGCTTTCTTT. The full variable domain, rest sourced from reference TRBV5-1 and TRBJ1-1, is KAGVTQTPRYLIKTRGQQVTLSCSPISGHRSVSWYQQTPGQGLQFLFEYFSETQRNKGNFPGRFSGRQFSNSRSEMNVSTLELGDSALYLCASSWEGTEAFFGQGTRLTVV.

The genes are TRBV5-6 and TRBJ1-4; D may be TRBD1 (6 bases). CDR1 and CDR2 from the germline V gene are SGHDT and YYEEEE. This CDR3 region has 13 residues. The V end lost 4 bases, the J end lost 4 bases, and 8 bases lay between the germline ends. CDR3: CASSRGFNEKLFF. The CDR3 bases are TGTGCCAGCAGCAGGGGGTTTAATGAAAAACTGTTTTTT.

This rearrangement joins TRBV30 to TRBJ2-7, with 11 bases matching TRBD2. This CDR3 spans 16 amino acids. V lost 2 bases, J lost 2 bases, and 8 bases stayed unmatched. Germline values: CDR1 GTSNPN, CDR2 SVGIG (reference sequence). CDR3 sequence (DNA): TGTGCCTGGAGTCCTCGGACTAGCGGGCCAACCTACGAGCAGTACTTC. Amino acids: CAWSPRTSGPTYEQYF.

The rearrangement links TRBV11-1 to TRBJ2-7, with 12 bases aligning to TRBD2. The V gene end was trimmed by 5 bases and the J gene end by 3 bases; junction bases not matched to a gene: 5. The germline V gene has CDR1 SGHAT and CDR2 FQDESV (reference sequence). The CDR3 has 15 residues. CDR3 coding DNA: TGTGCCAGCAGCGCTTGGACTAGCGGGAACTACGAGCAGTACTTC. This gives the protein CASSAWTSGNYEQYF.

The chain links TRBV11-2 to TRBJ2-5, with TRBD2 matching over 9 bases. Per germline, CDR1 SGHAT and CDR2 FQNNGV. Trimming cost V 5 bases and J 1 base; bases outside gene matches: 5. The CDR3 runs to 15 residues. The CDR3 coding sequence is TGTGCCAGCAGCGCCATAGCGGGGGCCCAAGAGACCCAGTACTTC. Its protein is CASSAIAGAQETQYF.

CDR3 sequence reads: CASSYFGTVDNSPLHF. The CDR3 DNA sequence: TGTGCCAGCAGTTACTTTGGGACAGTCGACAATTCACCCCTCCACTTT. The chain carries TRBV6-5 and TRBJ1-6, with 7 bases that match TRBD1. The germline gives CDR1 MNHEY, CDR2 SVGAGI. The CDR3 extends over 16 amino acids. Trimming removed 1 base from V and 7 bases from J; junction bases left unmatched: 7.

The CDR3 DNA follows: TGCGCCAGCAGTGAGTCGTCCCAGTCTCTAGCGGGGGGAACAGATACGCAGTATTTT. Encoded protein: CASSESSQSLAGGTDTQYF. The chain joins TRBV10-1 to TRBJ2-3, with TRBD2 matching 11 bases. The CDR3 length is 19 residues. J was trimmed by 3 bases and V by 0 bases; bases with no gene match: 11. Germline CDR1 WNHNN, CDR2 SYGVQD (reference sequence).

The rearrangement uses TRBV7-9 and TRBJ2-3; 9 nucleotides line up with TRBD2. CDR1 is SEHNR and CDR2 is FQNEAQ in the germline V gene (reference sequence). The V gene end was trimmed by 1 base and the J gene end by 2 bases; junction bases not matched to a gene: 4. CDR3 size: 16 residues. The DNA of the CDR3 is TGTGCCAGCAGCTTAGGGGTAGCGGGGGTCACAGATACGCAGTATTTT. Protein product: CASSLGVAGVTDTQYF.

The chain has TRBV9 and TRBJ2-5, with D possibly TRBD2 on 5 matching bases. From germline, CDR1 is SGDLS and CDR2 YYNGEE. The CDR3 has 12 amino acids. V gave up 3 bases and J gave up 4 bases, with 7 bases separating them. The CDR3 nucleotides read TGTGCCAGCAGCGGGACTTTAGAGACCCAGTACTTC. The encoded protein is CASSGTLETQYF.

The genes are TRBV7-9 and TRBJ1-1; the match to TRBD1 covers 9 bases. CDR3 size: 16 residues. Germline V gene sequence: CDR1 SEHNR, CDR2 FQNEAQ (reference sequence). Germline trimming cut 8 bases from V and 0 bases from J; bases unmatched to any gene: 10. CDR3 sequence: CASSEQGAGVNTEAFF. In DNA, the CDR3 is TGTGCCAGCTCGGAACAGGGGGCTGGTGTGAACACTGAAGCTTTCTTT. The complete variable domain, with remaining parts taken from reference TRBV7-9 and TRBJ1-1, reads DTGVSQNPRHKITKRGQNVTFRCDPISEHNRLYWYRQTLGQGPEFLTYFQNEAQLEKSRLLSDRFSAERPKGSFSTLEIQRTEQGDSAMYLCASSEQGAGVNTEAFFGQGTRLTVV.